These T cell receptor beta chains were read from a single sample in a study of T cell responses to AZD1222 COVID-19 vaccine. The data were produced by immunoSEQ multiplex PCR, yet TCRdb's version contains in-frame clones alone and is incomplete. The sample has about 70,000 clones; around 90% are singletons. The sequences come from peripheral blood, collected on day 0 of MenACWY control vaccination. Source of these receptors: an adult in good health. Each CDR3 is given with its conserved first and last residue. A D gene is named only where the DNA matches it firmly. Size is omitted from some rows. Given values are once, few, many or a class for expanded clones.

d_gene: .; v_gene: TRBV7-2; j_gene: TRBJ2-7; len: 13; abundance: .; CDR3nt: TGTGCCAGCAGCTTACCGGGAGTCTACGAGCAGTACTTC; CDR3aa: CASSLPGVYEQYF
d_gene: .; v_gene: TRBV2; j_gene: TRBJ1-4; len: 12; abundance: .; CDR3nt: TGTGCCAGCAGATCAGGGCCGGAAAAACTGTTTTTT; CDR3aa: CASRSGPEKLFF
d_gene: TRBD2; v_gene: TRBV15; j_gene: TRBJ2-1; len: 15; abundance: .; CDR3nt: TGTGCCACCAGCAGACCCGGGACTAGCATTTTTGAGCAGTTCTTC; CDR3aa: CATSRPGTSIFEQFF
d_gene: .; v_gene: TRBV2; j_gene: TRBJ2-1; len: 15; abundance: .; CDR3nt: TGTGCCAGCAGTGGGACCACGGGGTCCTACAATGAGCAGTTCTTC; CDR3aa: CASSGTTGSYNEQFF
d_gene: .; v_gene: TRBV28; j_gene: TRBJ1-4; len: 14; abundance: .; CDR3nt: TGTGCCAGCAGACTTGAGGGGGTAGGTGAAAAACTGTTTTTT; CDR3aa: CASRLEGVGEKLFF
d_gene: .; v_gene: TRBV18; j_gene: TRBJ1-1; len: 14; abundance: .; CDR3nt: TGTGCCAGCTCAGCCGACAGCCTGAACACTGAAGCTTTCTTT; CDR3aa: CASSADSLNTEAFF
d_gene: .; v_gene: TRBV7-6; j_gene: TRBJ2-6; len: 16; abundance: .; CDR3nt: TGTGCCAGCAGCTTACAACAGGTCTCCGGGGCCAACGTCCTGACTTTC; CDR3aa: CASSLQQVSGANVLTF
d_gene: .; v_gene: TRBV12-5; j_gene: TRBJ1-1; len: 12; abundance: .; CDR3nt: TGTGCTAGTGGTTTGTATGCGGGACAAGCTTTCTTT; CDR3aa: CASGLYAGQAFF
d_gene: .; v_gene: TRBV6-5; j_gene: TRBJ1-1; len: 14; abundance: .; CDR3nt: TGTGCCAGCAGTTACTCCCGAATAGATGACGAAGCTTTCTTT; CDR3aa: CASSYSRIDDEAFF
d_gene: TRBD1; v_gene: TRBV15; j_gene: TRBJ1-5; len: 17; abundance: .; CDR3nt: TGTGCCACCAGCAGAGATGTGGGACAGACTAGCAATCAGCCCCAGCATTTT; CDR3aa: CATSRDVGQTSNQPQHF
d_gene: .; v_gene: TRBV20-1; j_gene: TRBJ1-4; len: 10; abundance: .; CDR3nt: TGCAGTGCACAGAATGAAAAACTGTTTTTT; CDR3aa: CSAQNEKLFF
d_gene: .; v_gene: TRBV7-2; j_gene: TRBJ2-1; len: 15; abundance: .; CDR3nt: TGTGCCAGCAGCTTAGTTGGACAAATTATCAATGAGCAGTTCTTC; CDR3aa: CASSLVGQIINEQFF
d_gene: .; v_gene: TRBV5-1; j_gene: TRBJ1-1; len: 15; abundance: .; CDR3nt: TGCGCCAGCAGCTCGACAGGAAGACTCCACACTGAAGCTTTCTTT; CDR3aa: CASSSTGRLHTEAFF
d_gene: .; v_gene: TRBV7-2; j_gene: TRBJ1-3; len: 14; abundance: .; CDR3nt: TGTGCCAGCAGCACAAGGACAGCTGGAAACACCATATATTTT; CDR3aa: CASSTRTAGNTIYF
d_gene: .; v_gene: TRBV15; j_gene: TRBJ1-2; len: 16; abundance: .; CDR3nt: TGTGCCACCGGGGCGGACAGACCCTATCAGGGCGATGGCTACACCTTC; CDR3aa: CATGADRPYQGDGYTF
d_gene: TRBD1; v_gene: TRBV18; j_gene: TRBJ1-2; len: 15; abundance: .; CDR3nt: TGTGCCAGCTCACCCACCGCGACAGGGGACTATGGCTACACCTTC; CDR3aa: CASSPTATGDYGYTF
d_gene: .; v_gene: TRBV4-1; j_gene: TRBJ1-4; len: 14; abundance: .; CDR3nt: TGCGCCAGCAGCCAAGTAATAACTAATGAAAAACTGTTTTTT; CDR3aa: CASSQVITNEKLFF
d_gene: .; v_gene: TRBV5-1; j_gene: TRBJ1-1; len: 14; abundance: .; CDR3nt: TGCGCCAGCAGCTTGGCCGGGGCGGACACTGAAGCTTTCTTT; CDR3aa: CASSLAGADTEAFF
d_gene: .; v_gene: TRBV5-1; j_gene: TRBJ1-1; len: 14; abundance: .; CDR3nt: TGCGCCAGCAGAAATGGACAGACCTACACTGAAGCTTTCTTT; CDR3aa: CASRNGQTYTEAFF
d_gene: TRBD1; v_gene: TRBV12-3/TRBV12-4; j_gene: TRBJ1-5; len: 13; abundance: .; CDR3nt: TGTGCCAGCTCGGCAGGGGGCGATCAGCCCCAGCATTTT; CDR3aa: CASSAGGDQPQHF
d_gene: .; v_gene: TRBV4-3; j_gene: TRBJ2-5; len: 15; abundance: once; CDR3nt: TGCGCCAGCAGCCAAGATTACCGCAGGTCCGAGACCCAGTACTTC; CDR3aa: CASSQDYRRSETQYF
d_gene: TRBD1; v_gene: TRBV6-5; j_gene: TRBJ1-5; len: 15; abundance: .; CDR3nt: TGTGCCAGCACCCGCAGGGGGCAGGGCAATCAGCCCCAGCATTTT; CDR3aa: CASTRRGQGNQPQHF
d_gene: .; v_gene: TRBV7-9; j_gene: TRBJ1-1; len: 12; abundance: .; CDR3nt: TGTGCCAGCAGCTCGACAGGTCCTGAAGCTTTCTTT; CDR3aa: CASSSTGPEAFF
d_gene: TRBD1; v_gene: TRBV4-1; j_gene: TRBJ2-3; len: 17; abundance: .; CDR3nt: TGCGCCAGCAGCCAAGAGGGCCCGGACAGGGGCACAGATACGCAGTATTTT; CDR3aa: CASSQEGPDRGTDTQYF
d_gene: .; v_gene: TRBV4-3; j_gene: TRBJ2-2; len: 17; abundance: .; CDR3nt: TGCGCCAGCAGCCAAGATTCGGCAGGGGAAGACACCGGGGAGCTGTTTTTT; CDR3aa: CASSQDSAGEDTGELFF
d_gene: TRBD2; v_gene: TRBV6-2/TRBV6-3; j_gene: TRBJ2-3; len: 19; abundance: .; CDR3nt: TGTGCCAGCAGTTACTCCAACCTAGCGGGGGGGTATGGCACAGATACGCAGTATTTT; CDR3aa: CASSYSNLAGGYGTDTQYF
d_gene: .; v_gene: TRBV11-2; j_gene: TRBJ2-7; len: 14; abundance: few; CDR3nt: TGTGCCAGCAGGTGGGGCGGAAGCTCCTACGAGCAGTACTTC; CDR3aa: CASRWGGSSYEQYF
d_gene: .; v_gene: TRBV10-2; j_gene: TRBJ1-1; len: 11; abundance: .; CDR3nt: TGCGCCAGCGGGGAGGGAGCTGAAGCTTTCTTT; CDR3aa: CASGEGAEAFF
d_gene: TRBD1; v_gene: TRBV7-9; j_gene: TRBJ2-5; len: 15; abundance: .; CDR3nt: TGTGCCAGCAGCTTAGACAGGGGGCAGATTGAGACCCAGTACTTC; CDR3aa: CASSLDRGQIETQYF
d_gene: TRBD2; v_gene: TRBV7-2; j_gene: TRBJ2-4; len: 16; abundance: .; CDR3nt: TGTGCCAGCAGCTTGGGACTAGCGGGGGGGCAATTCATTCAGTACTTC; CDR3aa: CASSLGLAGGQFIQYF
d_gene: .; v_gene: TRBV2; j_gene: TRBJ2-3; len: 15; abundance: .; CDR3nt: TGTGCCAGCAGTGAAGACAGGAAAAGCACAGATACGCAGTATTTT; CDR3aa: CASSEDRKSTDTQYF
d_gene: .; v_gene: TRBV27; j_gene: TRBJ2-7; len: 13; abundance: once; CDR3nt: TGTGCCAGCAGTCCGCACCTCAGATACGAGCAGTACTTC; CDR3aa: CASSPHLRYEQYF
d_gene: .; v_gene: TRBV4-3; j_gene: TRBJ1-1; len: 13; abundance: .; CDR3nt: TGCGCCAGCAGCCAGTCAATGGGGACTGAAGCTTTCTTT; CDR3aa: CASSQSMGTEAFF
d_gene: .; v_gene: TRBV5-1; j_gene: TRBJ1-2; len: 13; abundance: .; CDR3nt: TGCGCCAGCAGCTTAGAAGCCCTCTATGGCTACACCTTC; CDR3aa: CASSLEALYGYTF
d_gene: .; v_gene: TRBV11-1; j_gene: TRBJ1-2; len: 14; abundance: .; CDR3nt: TGTGCCAGCACCCTAGGTGGGGCGAACTATGGCTACACCTTC; CDR3aa: CASTLGGANYGYTF
d_gene: .; v_gene: TRBV7-8; j_gene: TRBJ2-5; len: 16; abundance: .; CDR3nt: TGTGCCAGCAGCCGAGGGGGGGGGCGACCAGGAGAGACCCAGTACTTC; CDR3aa: CASSRGGGRPGETQYF
d_gene: .; v_gene: TRBV18; j_gene: TRBJ1-5; len: 14; abundance: .; CDR3nt: TGTGCCAGCTCACCATCCAGTAGCAATCAGCCCCAGCATTTT; CDR3aa: CASSPSSSNQPQHF
d_gene: .; v_gene: TRBV6-2/TRBV6-3; j_gene: TRBJ2-7; len: 13; abundance: .; CDR3nt: TGTGCCAGCAGTCTCGCCGGGTCCTACGAGCAGTACTTC; CDR3aa: CASSLAGSYEQYF
d_gene: .; v_gene: TRBV5-1; j_gene: TRBJ1-1; len: 15; abundance: .; CDR3nt: TGCGCCAGCACCCCCGACGGGGATTGGAACACTGAAGCTTTCTTT; CDR3aa: CASTPDGDWNTEAFF
d_gene: .; v_gene: TRBV11-3; j_gene: TRBJ2-7; len: 13; abundance: .; CDR3nt: TGTGCCAGCAGCCCGACAGTGGGGGACGAGCAGTACTTC; CDR3aa: CASSPTVGDEQYF
d_gene: TRBD2; v_gene: TRBV3-1/TRBV3-2; j_gene: TRBJ2-1; len: 16; abundance: .; CDR3nt: TGTGCCAGCAGCCGGGGACTAGCGGGGGCCAGTAGTGAGCAGTTCTTC; CDR3aa: CASSRGLAGASSEQFF
d_gene: TRBD1; v_gene: TRBV7-9; j_gene: TRBJ1-2; len: 14; abundance: once; CDR3nt: TGTGCCAGCAGCCCGCCAGGGGGCGGCTATGGCTACACCTTC; CDR3aa: CASSPPGGGYGYTF
d_gene: .; v_gene: TRBV6-5; j_gene: TRBJ1-2; len: 14; abundance: .; CDR3nt: TGTGCCAGCAGTTACTCGCAGGGACTCTATGGCTACACCTTC; CDR3aa: CASSYSQGLYGYTF
d_gene: .; v_gene: TRBV2; j_gene: TRBJ1-5; len: 13; abundance: .; CDR3nt: TGTGCCAGCAGTGAAGCCGGTTATCAGCCCCAGCATTTT; CDR3aa: CASSEAGYQPQHF
d_gene: .; v_gene: TRBV28; j_gene: TRBJ1-1; len: 14; abundance: .; CDR3nt: TGTGCCAGCAGTTTAGGGGGTGTGGGCACTGAAGCTTTCTTT; CDR3aa: CASSLGGVGTEAFF
d_gene: TRBD2; v_gene: TRBV7-3; j_gene: TRBJ2-5; len: 17; abundance: once; CDR3nt: TGTGCCAGCAGCTTAACAGGGACTAGCGGGGGACGAGAGACCCAGTACTTC; CDR3aa: CASSLTGTSGGRETQYF
d_gene: .; v_gene: TRBV10-3; j_gene: TRBJ2-2; len: 16; abundance: once; CDR3nt: TGTGCCATCAGTGATATAGGACTGGATGGAGCCGGGGAGCTGTTTTTT; CDR3aa: CAISDIGLDGAGELFF
d_gene: TRBD2; v_gene: TRBV15; j_gene: TRBJ2-1; len: 20; abundance: .; CDR3nt: TGTGCCACCAGCAGCCCCAAACGACGGACTAGCGGGGGGGCTTACAATGAGCAGTTCTTC; CDR3aa: CATSSPKRRTSGGAYNEQFF
d_gene: .; v_gene: TRBV3-1/TRBV3-2; j_gene: TRBJ1-2; len: 13; abundance: .; CDR3nt: TGTGCCAGCAGGGATACCGTTAACTATGGCTACACCTTC; CDR3aa: CASRDTVNYGYTF
d_gene: TRBD1; v_gene: TRBV19; j_gene: TRBJ1-1; len: 16; abundance: .; CDR3nt: TGTGCCAGTAGTCCCCTTAGGGGACAGGGACGAACTGAAGCTTTCTTT; CDR3aa: CASSPLRGQGRTEAFF